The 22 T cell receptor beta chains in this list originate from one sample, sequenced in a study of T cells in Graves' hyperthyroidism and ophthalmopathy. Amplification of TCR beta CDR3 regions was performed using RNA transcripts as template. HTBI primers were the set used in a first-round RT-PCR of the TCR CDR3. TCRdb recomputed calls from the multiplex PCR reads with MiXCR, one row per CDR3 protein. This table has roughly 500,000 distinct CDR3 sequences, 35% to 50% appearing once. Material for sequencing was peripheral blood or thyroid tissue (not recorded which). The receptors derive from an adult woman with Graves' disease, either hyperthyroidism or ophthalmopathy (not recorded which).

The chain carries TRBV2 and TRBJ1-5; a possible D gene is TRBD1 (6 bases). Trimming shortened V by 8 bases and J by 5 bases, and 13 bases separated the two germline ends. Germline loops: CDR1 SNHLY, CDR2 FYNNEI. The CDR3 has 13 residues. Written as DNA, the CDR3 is TGTGCCAGCTTAGTGGGGGCCCATCAGCCCCAGCATTTT. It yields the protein CASLVGAHQPQHF.

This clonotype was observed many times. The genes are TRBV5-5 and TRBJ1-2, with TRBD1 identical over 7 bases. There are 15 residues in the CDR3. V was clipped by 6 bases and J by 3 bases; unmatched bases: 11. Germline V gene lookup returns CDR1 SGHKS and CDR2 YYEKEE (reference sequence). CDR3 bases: TGTGCCAGCACCTTATCCGGGACAGAACACTATGGCTACACCTTC. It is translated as CASTLSGTEHYGYTF.

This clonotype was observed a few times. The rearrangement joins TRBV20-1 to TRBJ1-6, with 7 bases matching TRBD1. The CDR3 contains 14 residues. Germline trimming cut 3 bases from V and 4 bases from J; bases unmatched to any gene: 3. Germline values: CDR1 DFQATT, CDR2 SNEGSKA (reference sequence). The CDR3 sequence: CSASEGQYNSPLHF. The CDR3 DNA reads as TGCAGTGCTAGTGAGGGACAGTATAATTCACCCCTCCACTTT.

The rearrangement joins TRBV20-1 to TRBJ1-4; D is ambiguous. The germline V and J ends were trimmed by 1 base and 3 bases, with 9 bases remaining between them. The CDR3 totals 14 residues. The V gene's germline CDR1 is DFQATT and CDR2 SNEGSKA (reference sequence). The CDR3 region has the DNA TGCAGTGCTAGAGGACATCTCCCTAATGAAAAACTGTTTTTT. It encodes CSARGHLPNEKLFF.

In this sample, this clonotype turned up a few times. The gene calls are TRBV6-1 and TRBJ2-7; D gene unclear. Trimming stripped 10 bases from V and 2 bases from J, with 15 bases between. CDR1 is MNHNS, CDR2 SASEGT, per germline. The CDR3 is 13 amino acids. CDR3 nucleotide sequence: TGTGCCATCAATTCGGACCCAACCTACGAGCAGTACTTC. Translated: CAINSDPTYEQYF.

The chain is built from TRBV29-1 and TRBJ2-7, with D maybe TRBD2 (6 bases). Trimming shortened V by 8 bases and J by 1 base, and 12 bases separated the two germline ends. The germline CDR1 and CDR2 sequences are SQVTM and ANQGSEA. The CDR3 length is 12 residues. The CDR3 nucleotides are TGCAGCTTGGTCGGGAGTTCCTACGAGCAGTACTTC. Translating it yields CSLVGSSYEQYF.

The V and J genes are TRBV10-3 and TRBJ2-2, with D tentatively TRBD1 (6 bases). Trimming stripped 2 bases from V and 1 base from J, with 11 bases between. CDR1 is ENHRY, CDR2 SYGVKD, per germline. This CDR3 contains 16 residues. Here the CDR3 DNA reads TGTGCCATCAGTGAGGGAGGACAGATGAACACCGGGGAGCTGTTTTTT. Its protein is CAISEGGQMNTGELFF.

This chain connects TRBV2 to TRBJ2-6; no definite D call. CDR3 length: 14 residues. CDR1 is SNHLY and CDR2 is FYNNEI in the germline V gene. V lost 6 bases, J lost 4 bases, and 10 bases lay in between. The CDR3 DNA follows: TGTGCCAGCAGGGGTCTGGGGGGGGCCAACGTCCTGACTTTC. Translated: CASRGLGGANVLTF.

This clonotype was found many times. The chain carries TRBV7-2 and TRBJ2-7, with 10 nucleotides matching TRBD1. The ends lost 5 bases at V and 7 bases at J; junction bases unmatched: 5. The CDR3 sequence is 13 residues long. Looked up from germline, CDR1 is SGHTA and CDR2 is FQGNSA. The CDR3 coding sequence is TGTGCCAGCAGCGGTGACAGGGGGCTAGAGCAGTACTTC. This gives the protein CASSGDRGLEQYF.

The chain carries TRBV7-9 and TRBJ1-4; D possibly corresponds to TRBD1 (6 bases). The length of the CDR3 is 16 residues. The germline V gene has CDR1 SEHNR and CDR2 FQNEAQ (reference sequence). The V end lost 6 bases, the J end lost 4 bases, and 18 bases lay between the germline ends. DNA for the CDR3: TGTGCCAGCAGGTCCGTCTCCGGGGGCGATAATGAAAAACTGTTTTTT. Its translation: CASRSVSGGDNEKLFF.

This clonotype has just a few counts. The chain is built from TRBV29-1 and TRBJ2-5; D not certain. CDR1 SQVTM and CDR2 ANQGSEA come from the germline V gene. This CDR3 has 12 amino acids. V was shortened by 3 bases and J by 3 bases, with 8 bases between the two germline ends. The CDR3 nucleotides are TGCAGCGTTGATCCCGTCGAAGAGACCCAGTACTTC. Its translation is CSVDPVEETQYF. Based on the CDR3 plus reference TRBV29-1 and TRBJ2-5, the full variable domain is SAVISQKPSRDICQRGTSLTIQCQVDSQVTMMFWYRQQPGQSLTLIATANQGSEATYESGFVIDKFPISRPNLTFSTLTVSNMSPEDSSIYLCSVDPVEETQYFGPGTRLLVL.

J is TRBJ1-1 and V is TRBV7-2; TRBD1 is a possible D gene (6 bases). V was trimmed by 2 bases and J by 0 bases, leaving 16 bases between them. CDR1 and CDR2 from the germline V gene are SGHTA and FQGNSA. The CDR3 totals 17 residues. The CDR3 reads CASSLIGQRRMNTEAFF. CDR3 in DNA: TGTGCCAGCAGCTTAATTGGACAGCGGAGAATGAACACTGAAGCTTTCTTT.

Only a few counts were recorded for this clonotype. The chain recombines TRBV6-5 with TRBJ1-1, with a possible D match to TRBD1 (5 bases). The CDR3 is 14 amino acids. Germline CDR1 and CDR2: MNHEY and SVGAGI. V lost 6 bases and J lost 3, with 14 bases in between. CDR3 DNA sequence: TGTGCCAGCAGCCTAGATGGAGGGGACACTGAAGCTTTCTTT. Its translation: CASSLDGGDTEAFF.

For the CDR3, the DNA is TGTGCCAGCTTGGGCAGGAATGGTGATGGCTACACCTTC. Amino acids: CASLGRNGDGYTF. The chain combines TRBV28 with TRBJ1-2; D gene ambiguous. The CDR3 covers 13 residues. Trimming took off 8 bases at V and 6 bases at J, with 16 bases between the two ends. The germline V gene encodes CDR1 MDHEN and CDR2 SYDVKM.

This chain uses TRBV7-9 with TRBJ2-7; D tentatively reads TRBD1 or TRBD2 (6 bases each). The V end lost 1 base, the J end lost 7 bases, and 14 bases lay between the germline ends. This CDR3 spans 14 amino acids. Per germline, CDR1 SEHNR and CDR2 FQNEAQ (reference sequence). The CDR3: CASSLEGGWNEQYF. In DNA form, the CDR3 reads TGTGCCAGCAGCTTAGAAGGGGGGTGGAATGAGCAGTACTTC.

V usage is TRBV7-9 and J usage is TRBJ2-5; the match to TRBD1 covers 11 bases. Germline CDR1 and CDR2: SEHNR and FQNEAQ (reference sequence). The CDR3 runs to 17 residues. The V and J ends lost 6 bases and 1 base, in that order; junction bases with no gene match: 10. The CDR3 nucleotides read TGTGCCAGCAGTTTACCGGGACAGGGGGGGGGCCAAGAGACCCAGTACTTC. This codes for CASSLPGQGGGQETQYF.

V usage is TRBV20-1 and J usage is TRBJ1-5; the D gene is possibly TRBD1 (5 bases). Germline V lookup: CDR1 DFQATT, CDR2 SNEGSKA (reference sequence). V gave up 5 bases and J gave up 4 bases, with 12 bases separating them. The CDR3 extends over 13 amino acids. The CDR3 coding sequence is TGCAGTGCTGTCCGGGGGGGAAATCAGCCCCAGCATTTT. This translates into CSAVRGGNQPQHF.

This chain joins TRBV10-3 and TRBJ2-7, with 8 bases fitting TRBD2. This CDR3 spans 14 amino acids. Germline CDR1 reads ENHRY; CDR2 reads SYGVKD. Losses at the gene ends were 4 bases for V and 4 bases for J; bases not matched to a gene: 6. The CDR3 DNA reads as TGTGCCATCAGTGGTTATAGCGGGACGTACGAGCAGTACTTC. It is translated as CAISGYSGTYEQYF.

In DNA, the CDR3 is TGCAGCGTTGCTGAGGGAGACGAGCAGTACTTC. Its protein product is CSVAEGDEQYF. The V gene is TRBV29-1, the J gene TRBJ2-7, with TRBD2 as a possible D gene (5 bases). The CDR3 has 11 residues. V was clipped by 4 bases and J by 5 bases, with 9 bases between them. Germline V CDR1 and CDR2: SQVTM, ANQGSEA.

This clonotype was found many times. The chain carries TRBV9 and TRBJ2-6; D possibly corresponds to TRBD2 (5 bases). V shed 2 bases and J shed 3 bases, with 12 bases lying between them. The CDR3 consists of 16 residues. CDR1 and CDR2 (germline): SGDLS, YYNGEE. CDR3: CASSVGSLSGANVLTF. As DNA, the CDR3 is TGTGCCAGCAGCGTGGGGAGTCTTAGTGGGGCCAACGTCCTGACTTTC.

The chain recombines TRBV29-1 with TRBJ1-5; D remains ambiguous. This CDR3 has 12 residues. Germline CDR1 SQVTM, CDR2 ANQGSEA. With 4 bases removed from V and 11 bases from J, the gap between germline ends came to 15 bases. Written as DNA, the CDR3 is TGCAGCGTTGGTGGGGTTCAACAGACCCAGCATTTT. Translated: CSVGGVQQTQHF.

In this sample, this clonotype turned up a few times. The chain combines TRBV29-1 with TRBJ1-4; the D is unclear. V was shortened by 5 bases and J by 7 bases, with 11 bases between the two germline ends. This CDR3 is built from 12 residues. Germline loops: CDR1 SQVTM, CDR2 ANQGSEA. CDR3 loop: CSVRKDGEKLFF. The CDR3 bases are TGCAGCGTTAGGAAGGACGGTGAAAAACTGTTTTTT.